A single sample gave rise to the 18 T cell receptor beta chains below, sequenced in a study of identical twins. One entry per CDR3 protein, called by TCRdb with MiXCR from the 5' RACE reads. Of around 300,000 distinct CDR3 sequences listed, less than 9% are singletons. The sample was also linked to a second study, of yellow fever vaccine responses in identical twins.

Sample: memory (CD45RO+) T cells sorted from blood. All receptors come from a woman between 18 and 29 years old in good health.

This clonotype was recorded a few times. CDR3 in DNA: TGCAGTGCTAGAGATGCGGGACAGGGGAACTACGAGCAGTACTTC. Its translation: CSARDAGQGNYEQYF. The rearrangement links TRBV20-1 to TRBJ2-7, with 10 bases identical to TRBD1. Unmatched junction bases numbered 5, after V lost 0 bases and J lost 3 bases. Germline V lookup: CDR1 DFQATT, CDR2 SNEGSKA (reference sequence). CDR3 length: 15 amino acids.

The chain couples TRBV6-5 to TRBJ2-7, with 7 nucleotides matching TRBD1. CDR1 is MNHEY and CDR2 is SVGAGI in the germline V gene. V lost 0 bases to trimming and J lost 3 bases; unmatched junction nucleotides: 5. This CDR3 has 15 residues. The CDR3 loop reads CASSYSYQGVYEQYF. DNA of the CDR3: TGTGCCAGCAGTTACTCCTACCAGGGGGTCTACGAGCAGTACTTC.

This clonotype was observed a few times. The CDR3 nucleotides are TGCGCCAGCAGCTTGGGAGGCGACACGAACACCGGGGAGCTGTTTTTT. This sequence encodes CASSLGGDTNTGELFF. This sequence joins TRBV5-1 and TRBJ2-2; no definite D call. Per the germline V gene, CDR1 is SGHRS and CDR2 is YFSETQ. This CDR3 region has 16 residues. The V end was cut by 0 bases, the J end by 0 bases, with 9 bases between. The variable domain in full, with the rest retrieved from reference TRBV5-1 and TRBJ2-2, is KAGVTQTPRYLIKTRGQQVTLSCSPISGHRSVSWYQQTPGQGLQFLFEYFSETQRNKGNFPGRFSGRQFSNSRSEMNVSTLELGDSALYLCASSLGGDTNTGELFFGEGSRLTVL.

In this sample, this clonotype turned up a few times. The J gene is TRBJ2-3, the V gene TRBV10-1; the D gene is possibly TRBD2 (5 bases). The CDR3 loop spans 14 amino acids. Germline CDR1 and CDR2: WNHNN and SYGVQD (reference sequence). Between the trimmed V and J ends, which lost 3 bases and 2 bases, there was a span of 9 bases. For the CDR3, the DNA is TGCGCCAGCAGTGACCCGGGATCCACAGATACGCAGTATTTT. It translates to CASSDPGSTDTQYF.

This clonotype has ten or more counts. The chain uses TRBV4-1 and TRBJ2-3; the match to TRBD2 covers 14 bases. CDR1 and CDR2 (germline): MGHRA, YSYEKL. The CDR3 totals 15 residues. After removal of 4 bases from V and 4 bases from J, the junction contained 1 base not matched to a gene. CDR3 sequence (DNA): TGCGCCAGCAGCCGACTAGCGGGAGGGGCAGATACGCAGTATTTT. Translating gives CASSRLAGGADTQYF.

This clonotype was found many times. This rearrangement joins TRBV3-1 to TRBJ1-6; 10 nucleotides agree with TRBD1. CDR1 is LGHDT, CDR2 YNNKEL, per germline (reference sequence). Trimming took 4 bases from V and 7 from J; bases not matched to a gene: 1. The CDR3 contains 14 residues. The CDR3 DNA follows: TGTGCCAGCAGCCGGACAGGGGGAAATTCACCCCTCCACTTT. Protein sequence: CASSRTGGNSPLHF.

In this sample, this clonotype turned up many times. J is TRBJ1-5 and V is TRBV5-6; no definite D call. The CDR3 is made up of 14 amino acids. Trimming removed 1 base at V and 4 bases at J, with 9 bases between. Germline V CDR1 and CDR2: SGHDT, YYEEEE. CDR3 residues: CASSLYSSNQPQHF. CDR3 in DNA: TGTGCCAGCAGCTTGTACAGCTCAAATCAGCCCCAGCATTTT.

Note on this clonotype: Since a much larger clone is just one base distant, this may be a read error. The V and J genes are TRBV28 and TRBJ2-7; D is perhaps TRBD1 or TRBD2 (5 bases each). The CDR3 has 15 amino acids. With 6 bases removed from V and 7 bases from J, the gap between germline ends came to 22 bases. Germline CDR1 reads MDHEN; CDR2 reads SYDVKM. The CDR3 sequence: CASSSLWDRLHEQYV. CDR3 coding DNA: TGTGCCAGCAGCTCACTTTGGGACCGGCTTCATGAGCAGTACGTC.

This clonotype came up a few times. V and J are TRBV6-1 and TRBJ2-5; either TRBD1 or TRBD2 may fit D (5 bases each). From germline, CDR1 is MNHNS and CDR2 SASEGT. V dropped 4 bases and J dropped 5 bases, with 11 bases sitting between them. The CDR3 length is 13 residues. CDR3 sequence: CASSGFWGETQYF. As DNA, the CDR3 is TGTGCCAGCAGTGGGTTTTGGGGGGAGACCCAGTACTTC.

The chain joins TRBV5-1 to TRBJ1-1; tentatively, D is TRBD1 (6 bases). The CDR3 is 12 residues long. Trimming pared 2 bases from V and 8 bases from J, leaving 10 bases between. Germline values: CDR1 SGHRS, CDR2 YFSETQ. The CDR3 nucleotides read TGCGCCAGCAGCTTAACCCAGGGGGAAGCTTTCTTT. Translation gives CASSLTQGEAFF.

V is TRBV7-9 and J is TRBJ2-5, with TRBD2 matching over 8 bases. There are 15 residues in the CDR3. The ends lost 2 bases at V and 8 bases at J; junction bases unmatched: 10. Germline assignment: CDR1 SEHNR and CDR2 FQNEAQ (reference sequence). Here the CDR3 reads CASSLIPGLALTQYF. The CDR3, as DNA: TGTGCCAGCAGCTTAATTCCCGGACTAGCCCTTACCCAGTACTTC.

The V and J genes are TRBV6-1 and TRBJ1-1; 7 bases are shared with TRBD1. The germline CDR1 and CDR2 sequences are MNHNS and SASEGT. J lost 11 bases, V lost 6 bases, and 6 bases had no gene match. The CDR3 consists of 11 residues. The CDR3 here is CASSVTGDAFF. In DNA, the CDR3 is TGTGCCAGCAGCGTAACAGGGGACGCTTTCTTT.

This clonotype was counted only a few times. The chain is built from TRBV28 and TRBJ1-3; a weak D match, TRBD1 (6 bases). This CDR3 is 15 amino acids long. With 1 base removed from V and 0 bases from J, the gap between germline ends came to 7 bases. Germline V lookup: CDR1 MDHEN, CDR2 SYDVKM. The CDR3 reads CASSLYRDSGNTIYF. The CDR3 nucleotides are TGTGCCAGCAGTTTATACAGGGACTCTGGAAACACCATATATTTT.

This clonotype has ten or more counts. The V gene is TRBV5-1, the J gene TRBJ1-1; 9 bases line up with TRBD1. The CDR3 runs to 15 residues. CDR1 SGHRS and CDR2 YFSETQ come from the germline V gene. After removal of 1 base from V and 4 bases from J, the junction contained 5 bases not matched to a gene. CDR3: CASSLTTGGGTEAFF. The CDR3 DNA sequence: TGCGCCAGCAGCTTGACCACAGGGGGCGGCACTGAAGCTTTCTTT.

The chain uses TRBV12-3 or TRBV12-4 and TRBJ1-6; D unclear. The CDR3 has 15 amino acids. Trimming left V 7 bases short and J 7 bases short, with 17 bases between. CDR3 sequence (DNA): TGTGCCAGCACCGAGCGGGGTCTAGGGAATTCACCCCTCCACTTT. It is translated as CASTERGLGNSPLHF.

This clonotype was detected only a few times. The chain couples TRBV6-5 to TRBJ2-3; the D gene is possibly TRBD2 (5 bases). Between the trimmed V and J ends, which lost 0 bases and 7 bases, there was a span of 17 bases. The germline CDR1 and CDR2 sequences are MNHEY and SVGAGI. The CDR3 sequence is 16 residues long. This chain's CDR3 is CASSYSISGMSNTQYF. In nucleotides, the CDR3 is TGTGCCAGCAGTTACTCGATATCGGGGATGTCAAATACGCAGTATTTT.

This sequence joins TRBV7-8 and TRBJ2-5; TRBD2 aligns across 10 bases. Per germline, CDR1 SGHVS and CDR2 FQNEAQ. V shed 4 bases, J shed 5 bases, and the junction held 7 bases outside the gene matches. The CDR3 runs 15 residues. CDR3: CASSCTSGKRETQYF. In DNA form, the CDR3 reads TGTGCCAGCAGCTGTACTAGCGGGAAGAGGGAGACCCAGTACTTC.

The chain is built from TRBV3-1 and TRBJ1-5; perhaps TRBD1 as D (5 bases). There are 17 residues in the CDR3. Germline V gene data show CDR1 as LGHDT and CDR2 as YNNKEL (reference sequence). The V gene lost 0 bases and the J gene lost 7 bases, with 19 bases spanning the gap. The DNA of the CDR3 is TGTGCCAGCAGCCAAGATGTTACGGCCTACCAGGGCCAGCCCCAGCATTTT. Encoded protein: CASSQDVTAYQGQPQHF.